The 23 T cell receptor beta chains in this list originate from one sample, sequenced in a study of blood T cell repertoires in COVID-19. The repertoire was sequenced with immunoSEQ multiplex PCR; TCRdb's copy has only in-frame clones and lacks some. The table records some 70,000 clones, 65% to 80% of them present only once. Source material: peripheral blood. These TCRs come from a woman aged 45-59 years with acute or convalescent COVID-19.

This sequence joins TRBV7-8 and TRBJ2-1, with a tentative D call TRBD2 (5 bases). The V end lost 0 bases, the J end lost 4 bases, and 7 bases lay between the germline ends. Germline-derived CDR1 and CDR2 are SGHVS and FQNEAQ. The length of the CDR3 is 14 residues. The CDR3 DNA is TGTGCCAGCAGCTTAGCGAGCGGATACAATGAGCAGTTCTTC. Amino acids: CASSLASGYNEQFF.

This clone was counted between two and nine times. The chain is built from TRBV14 and TRBJ1-1, with D unclear. V gave up 4 bases and J gave up 7 bases, with 13 bases separating them. Germline V gene sequence: CDR1 SGHDN, CDR2 FVKESK. The CDR3 totals 13 residues. CDR3 region: CASSPVGDGEAFF. Written as DNA, the CDR3 is TGTGCCAGCAGCCCAGTGGGAGACGGTGAAGCTTTCTTT.

The chain combines TRBV7-9 with TRBJ2-7; D may be TRBD1 (6 bases). V dropped 7 bases and J dropped 3 bases, with 10 bases sitting between them. Germline V lookup: CDR1 SEHNR, CDR2 FQNEAQ (reference sequence). The CDR3 contains 12 residues. Written as DNA, the CDR3 is TGTGCCAGCACCACGACAGGCTACGAGCAGTACTTC. This encodes CASTTTGYEQYF.

This clone was counted a few times. The chain has TRBV4-1 and TRBJ2-1; tentative D call: TRBD1 (5 bases). Trimming pared 0 bases from V and 1 base from J, leaving 10 bases between. Germline V CDR1 and CDR2: MGHRA, YSYEKL. CDR3 length: 16 residues. CDR3 sequence (DNA): TGCGCCAGCAGCCAAGAATTGCAGGGATCCTACAATGAGCAGTTCTTC. It is translated as CASSQELQGSYNEQFF.

The V gene is TRBV7-9, the J gene TRBJ2-5; 9 nucleotides agree with TRBD1. The trim removed 5 bases at V and 2 bases at J, leaving 6 bases unmatched. This CDR3 is built from 15 residues. In germline, CDR1 is SEHNR, CDR2 FQNEAQ (reference sequence). DNA for the CDR3: TGTGCCAGCAGCCCGGGACAGGGAAGTCAAGAGACCCAGTACTTC. Translated, it gives CASSPGQGSQETQYF.

This clone showed up just a few times. V usage is TRBV19 and J usage is TRBJ1-2; 10 bases align to TRBD1. Per the germline V gene, CDR1 is LNHDA and CDR2 is SQIVND (reference sequence). The V segment lost 4 bases and the J segment 8 bases; nucleotides outside the gene matches: 7. The CDR3 length is 14 residues. CDR3 sequence: CASSTPGQGYGYTF. In nucleotides, the CDR3 is TGTGCCAGTAGTACACCGGGACAGGGGTACGGCTACACCTTC.

The chain employs TRBV19 and TRBJ2-7; D is perhaps TRBD2 (6 bases). Trimming removed 5 bases at V and 2 bases at J, with 13 bases between. The CDR3 totals 14 residues. The germline gives CDR1 LNHDA, CDR2 SQIVND (reference sequence). CDR3 loop: CASSPGLGAYEQYF. The CDR3 DNA reads TGTGCCAGTAGTCCGGGACTCGGGGCCTACGAGCAGTACTTC.

The chain carries TRBV2 and TRBJ2-1; 7 positions agree with TRBD2. The CDR3 spans 12 residues. Germline values: CDR1 SNHLY, CDR2 FYNNEI. V lost 3 bases to trimming and J lost 7 bases; unmatched junction nucleotides: 0. The CDR3 sequence is CASSEGGNEQFF. CDR3 DNA: TGTGCCAGCAGTGAGGGAGGGAATGAGCAGTTCTTC.

The CDR3 protein is CASSLVFGSTEAFF. DNA of the CDR3: TGTGCCAGCAGCTTAGTCTTTGGCAGCACTGAAGCTTTCTTT. This chain uses TRBV7-6 with TRBJ1-1; no clear D gene. The germline V and J ends were trimmed by 1 base and 4 bases, with 10 bases remaining between them. The CDR3 has 14 residues. Germline V gene data show CDR1 as SGHVS and CDR2 as FNYEAQ.

The chain recombines TRBV6-5 with TRBJ2-5; D uncertain. The CDR3 spans 12 residues. Trimming took off 9 bases at V and 0 bases at J, with 8 bases between the two ends. CDR1 is MNHEY, CDR2 SVGAGI, per germline. The DNA for the CDR3 is TGTGCCAGTTCTAGACACCAAGAGACCCAGTACTTC. As protein: CASSRHQETQYF.

V is TRBV9 and J is TRBJ2-7; perhaps TRBD1 as D (5 bases). This CDR3 contains 15 residues. V lost 0 bases, J lost 2 bases, and 12 bases lay in between. Looked up from germline, CDR1 is SGDLS and CDR2 is YYNGEE. The CDR3 sequence: CASSVGEGQAYEQYF. In DNA form, the CDR3 reads TGTGCCAGCAGCGTAGGAGAAGGACAAGCCTACGAGCAGTACTTC.

Many counts were recorded for this clone. This sequence joins TRBV11-2 and TRBJ2-1, with a tentative D call TRBD2 (6 bases). Trimming left V 1 base short and J 0 bases short, with 13 bases between. This CDR3 has 17 residues. Germline V gene data show CDR1 as SGHAT and CDR2 as FQNNGV. The CDR3 DNA sequence: TGTGCCAGCAGCTTAGGGGGAGGTCTCCCCTCCTACAATGAGCAGTTCTTC. Amino acids: CASSLGGGLPSYNEQFF.

The chain is built from TRBV7-2 and TRBJ2-3; 11 bases match TRBD2. V was clipped by 5 bases and J by 6 bases; unmatched bases: 10. Germline V CDR1 and CDR2: SGHTA, FQGNSA. This CDR3 region has 16 residues. CDR3 sequence (DNA): TGTGCCAGCAGCCACCGGACTAGCGGGCTCGGGGATACGCAGTATTTT. It yields the protein CASSHRTSGLGDTQYF.

The gene calls are TRBV18 and TRBJ1-1; D remains unclear. Trimming pared 5 bases from V and 2 bases from J, leaving 9 bases between. CDR1 is KGHSH, CDR2 LQKENI, per germline. The CDR3 is 13 amino acids. CDR3 region: CASSWEENTEAFF. CDR3 nucleotide sequence: TGTGCCAGCTCATGGGAGGAAAACACTGAAGCTTTCTTT.

The CDR3 reads CASSALPPGAEGPNEKLFF. The CDR3 DNA reads as TGTGCCAGCAGTGCTTTACCCCCCGGTGCGGAGGGCCCTAATGAAAAACTGTTTTTT. J is TRBJ1-4 and V is TRBV27; D uncertain. Germline V lookup: CDR1 MNHEY, CDR2 SMNVEV (reference sequence). Trimming removed 5 bases at V and 3 bases at J, with 25 bases between. This CDR3 has 19 amino acids.

The genes are TRBV7-9 and TRBJ2-1; TRBD2 agrees at 11 bases. The germline V gene has CDR1 SEHNR and CDR2 FQNEAQ (reference sequence). Trimming at V came to 5 bases and at J to 0 bases, leaving 9 bases not matched to a gene. The CDR3 extends over 18 amino acids. The CDR3 sequence: CASSLLAGAVFSYNEQFF. Written as DNA, the CDR3 is TGTGCCAGCAGCCTACTAGCGGGGGCCGTCTTCTCCTACAATGAGCAGTTCTTC.

The V call is TRBV12-3 or TRBV12-4, the J call TRBJ2-2; a possible D gene is TRBD1 (6 bases). The CDR3 contains 13 residues. V gave up 7 bases and J gave up 7 bases, with 13 bases separating them. The CDR3 nucleotides are TGTGCCAGCAAAATAGGGGGTAGCGGGGAGCTGTTTTTT. Its protein product is CASKIGGSGELFF.

The gene calls are TRBV7-9 and TRBJ1-1, with D possibly matching TRBD1 (5 bases). Trimming removed 3 bases from V and 8 bases from J, with 10 bases in between. Germline V gene data show CDR1 as SEHNR and CDR2 as FQNEAQ (reference sequence). This CDR3 contains 12 residues. The chain's CDR3 is CASSFQGQEAFF. CDR3 in DNA: TGTGCCAGCAGCTTTCAGGGCCAAGAAGCTTTCTTT.

This rearrangement joins TRBV4-2 to TRBJ1-5; no definite D call. CDR3 size: 20 residues. Germline assignment: CDR1 LGHNA and CDR2 YNFKEQ. Trimming shortened V by 0 bases and J by 0 bases, and 21 bases separated the two germline ends. CDR3 coding DNA: TGTGCCAGCAGCCAAGATCGGTCGTCCCGAACGCATCATAGCAATCAGCCCCAGCATTTT. The encoded protein is CASSQDRSSRTHHSNQPQHF.

The CDR3 sequence is CASSATGYEQYF. CDR3 bases: TGTGCCAGCAGTGCTACAGGGTACGAGCAGTACTTC. This chain connects TRBV2 to TRBJ2-7, with a possible D match to TRBD1 (6 bases). V lost 4 bases and J 4 bases, leaving 8 bases between the germline ends. The CDR3 is 12 amino acids. Germline CDR1 SNHLY, CDR2 FYNNEI. The full variable domain, in which reference TRBV2 and TRBJ2-7 provide the parts outside the CDR3, is EPEVTQTPSHQVTQMGQEVILRCVPISNHLYFYWYRQILGQKVEFLVSFYNNEISEKSEIFDDQFSVERPDGSNFTLKIRSTKLEDSAMYFCASSATGYEQYFGPGTRLTVT.

The chain has TRBV29-1 and TRBJ1-5; D is perhaps TRBD1 (5 bases). The germline V gene encodes CDR1 SQVTM and CDR2 ANQGSEA. The CDR3 sequence is 12 residues long. V was shortened by 2 bases and J by 9 bases, with 11 bases between the two germline ends. The CDR3 loop reads CSVEQGAGPQHF. CDR3 in DNA: TGCAGCGTTGAACAGGGAGCGGGGCCCCAGCATTTT.

This clone was recorded a few times. The chain employs TRBV27 and TRBJ1-1, with no clear D. Germline assignment: CDR1 MNHEY and CDR2 SMNVEV (reference sequence). The CDR3 runs to 15 residues. The germline V and J ends were trimmed by 5 bases and 0 bases, with 13 bases remaining between them. DNA of the CDR3: TGTGCCAGCAGTGCCGGCGGGTTCATGAACACTGAAGCTTTCTTT. Protein sequence: CASSAGGFMNTEAFF.

The chain employs TRBV2 and TRBJ1-2; TRBD1 matches at 7 bases. Germline lookup yields CDR1 SNHLY and CDR2 FYNNEI. This CDR3 spans 14 amino acids. V was pared by 6 bases and J by 1 base, with 5 bases of the junction left unmatched. The CDR3 spells CASSGTDFNYGYTF. Here the CDR3 DNA reads TGTGCCAGCAGCGGGACAGATTTTAACTATGGCTACACCTTC.